These T cell receptor beta chains were read from a single sample in a study of blood T cell repertoires in COVID-19. Some clones are missing from TCRdb's copy, which holds only in-frame ones; the method was immunoSEQ multiplex PCR. The sample has about 97,000 clones; 90% are singletons. Material: peripheral blood. The receptor source for this set is a man in his sixties with acute or convalescent COVID-19. Both conserved end residues are trimmed from each CDR3. Each record gives: V gene, J gene, CDR3 protein.

V: TRBV6-4; J: TRBJ1-2; CDR3: ASSPNAEGYGYT
V: TRBV27; J: TRBJ2-6; CDR3: ASSRQGAGANVLT
V: TRBV11-2; J: TRBJ1-2; CDR3: ASSADRGGGYT
V: TRBV5-6; J: TRBJ1-4; CDR3: ASSSSSFATNEKLF
V: TRBV6-1; J: TRBJ1-1; CDR3: ASSENGGWGTEAF
V: TRBV9; J: TRBJ1-3; CDR3: ASSVDGGNTIY
V: TRBV19; J: TRBJ1-1; CDR3: ASRAGPGNTEAF
V: TRBV7-2; J: TRBJ1-2; CDR3: ASSSPRGGAGGYT
V: TRBV12-3/TRBV12-4; J: TRBJ2-3; CDR3: ASSPIQKNTQY
V: TRBV3-1/TRBV3-2; J: TRBJ1-6; CDR3: ASSQDWGDSPLH
V: TRBV28; J: TRBJ1-2; CDR3: ASWTGGDGYT
V: TRBV19; J: TRBJ1-4; CDR3: ASTAPGTGPLLNEKLF
V: TRBV5-6; J: TRBJ2-5; CDR3: ASSPGGQETQY
V: TRBV3-1/TRBV3-2; J: TRBJ1-6; CDR3: ASSESRPGAYNSPLH